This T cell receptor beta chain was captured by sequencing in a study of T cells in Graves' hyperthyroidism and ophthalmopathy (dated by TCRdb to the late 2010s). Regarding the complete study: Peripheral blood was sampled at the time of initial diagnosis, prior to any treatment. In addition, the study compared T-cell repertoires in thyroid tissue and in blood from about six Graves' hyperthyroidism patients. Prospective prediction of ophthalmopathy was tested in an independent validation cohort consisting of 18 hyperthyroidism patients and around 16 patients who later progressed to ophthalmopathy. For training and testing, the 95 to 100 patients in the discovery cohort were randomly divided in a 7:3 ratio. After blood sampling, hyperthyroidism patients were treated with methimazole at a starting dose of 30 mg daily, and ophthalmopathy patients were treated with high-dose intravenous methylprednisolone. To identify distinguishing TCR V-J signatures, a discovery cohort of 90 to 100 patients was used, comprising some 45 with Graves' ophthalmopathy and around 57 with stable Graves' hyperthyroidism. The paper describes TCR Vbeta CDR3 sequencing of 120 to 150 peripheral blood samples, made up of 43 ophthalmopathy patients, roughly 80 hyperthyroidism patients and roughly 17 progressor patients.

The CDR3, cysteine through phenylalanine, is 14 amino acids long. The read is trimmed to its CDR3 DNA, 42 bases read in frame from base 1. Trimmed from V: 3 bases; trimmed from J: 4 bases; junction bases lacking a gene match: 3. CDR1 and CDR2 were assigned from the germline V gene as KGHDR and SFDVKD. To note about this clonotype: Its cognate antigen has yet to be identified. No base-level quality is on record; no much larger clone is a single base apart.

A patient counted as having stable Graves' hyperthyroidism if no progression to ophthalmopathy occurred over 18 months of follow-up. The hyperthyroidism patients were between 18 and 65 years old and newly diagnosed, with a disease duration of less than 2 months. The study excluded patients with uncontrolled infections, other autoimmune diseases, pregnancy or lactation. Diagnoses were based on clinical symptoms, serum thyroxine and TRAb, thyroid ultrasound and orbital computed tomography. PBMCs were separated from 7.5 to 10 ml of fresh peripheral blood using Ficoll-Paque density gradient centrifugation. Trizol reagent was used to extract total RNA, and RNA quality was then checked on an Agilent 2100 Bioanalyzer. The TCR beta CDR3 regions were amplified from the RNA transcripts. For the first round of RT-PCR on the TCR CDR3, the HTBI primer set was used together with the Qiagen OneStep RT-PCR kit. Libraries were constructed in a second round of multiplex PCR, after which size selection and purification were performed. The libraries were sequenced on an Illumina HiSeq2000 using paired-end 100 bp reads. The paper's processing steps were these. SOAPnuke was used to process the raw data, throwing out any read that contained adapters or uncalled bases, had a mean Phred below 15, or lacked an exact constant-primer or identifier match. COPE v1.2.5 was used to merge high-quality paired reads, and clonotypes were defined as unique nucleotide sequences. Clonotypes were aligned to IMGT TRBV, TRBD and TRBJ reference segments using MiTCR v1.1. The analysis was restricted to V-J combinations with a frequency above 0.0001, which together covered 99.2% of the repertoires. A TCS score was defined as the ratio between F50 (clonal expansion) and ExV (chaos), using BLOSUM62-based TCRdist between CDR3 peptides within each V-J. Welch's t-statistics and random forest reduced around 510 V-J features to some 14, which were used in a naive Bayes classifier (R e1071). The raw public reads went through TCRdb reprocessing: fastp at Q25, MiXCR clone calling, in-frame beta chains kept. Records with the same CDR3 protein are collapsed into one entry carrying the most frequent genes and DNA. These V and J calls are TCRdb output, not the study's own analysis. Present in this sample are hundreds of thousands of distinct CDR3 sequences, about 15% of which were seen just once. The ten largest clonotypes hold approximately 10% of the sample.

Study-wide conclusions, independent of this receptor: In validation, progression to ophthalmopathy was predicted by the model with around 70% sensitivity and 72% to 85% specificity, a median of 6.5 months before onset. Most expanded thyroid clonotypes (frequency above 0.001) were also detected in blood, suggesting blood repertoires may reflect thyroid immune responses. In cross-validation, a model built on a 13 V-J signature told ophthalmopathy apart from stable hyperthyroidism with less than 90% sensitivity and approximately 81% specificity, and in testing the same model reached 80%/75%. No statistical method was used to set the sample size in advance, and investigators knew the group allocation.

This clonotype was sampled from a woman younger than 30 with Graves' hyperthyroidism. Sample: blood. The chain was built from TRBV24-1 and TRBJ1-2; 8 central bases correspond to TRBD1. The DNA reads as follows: TGTGCCACCAGTGATCCGGGACAGGCCTATGGCTACACCTTC. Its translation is CATSDPGQAYGYTF.